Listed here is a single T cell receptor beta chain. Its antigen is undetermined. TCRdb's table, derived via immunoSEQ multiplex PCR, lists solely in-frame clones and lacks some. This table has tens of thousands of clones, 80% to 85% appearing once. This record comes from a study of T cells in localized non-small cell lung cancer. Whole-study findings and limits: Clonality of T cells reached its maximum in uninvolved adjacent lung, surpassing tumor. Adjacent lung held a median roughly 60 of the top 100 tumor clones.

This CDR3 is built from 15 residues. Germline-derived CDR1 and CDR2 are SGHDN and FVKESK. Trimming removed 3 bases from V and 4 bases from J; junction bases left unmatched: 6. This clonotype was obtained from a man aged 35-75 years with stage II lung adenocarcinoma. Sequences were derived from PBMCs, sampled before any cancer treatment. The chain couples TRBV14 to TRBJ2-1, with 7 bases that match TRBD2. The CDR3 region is CASSQTSRRYNEQFF. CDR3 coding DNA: TGTGCCAGCAGCCAGACTAGCCGCCGTTACAATGAGCAGTTCTTC.